This TCR beta chain was documented in a study of Graves' ophthalmopathy and Graves' hyperthyroidism. In regard to this clonotype: Its antigen is undetermined.

The CDR3 totals 16 residues. Germline CDR1 MGHRA, CDR2 YSYEKL. V was trimmed by 6 bases and J by 2 bases, leaving 17 bases between them. Findings and limits, study-wide: A classifier, a 13-signature model, separated ophthalmopathy from stable hyperthyroidism with more than 85% sensitivity and 81.08% specificity.

Stable hyperthyroidism meant no ophthalmopathy within 18 months of follow-up. PBMCs were density-gradient isolated from 10 ml fresh blood. Scientists amplified the TCR beta CDR3 regions from RNA transcripts. The authors performed first-round RT-PCR with HTBI primers and then a second-round multiplex PCR. TCRdb reprocessed the multiplex PCR reads via MiXCR and lists one record per CDR3 protein. The profile covers some 360,000 distinct CDR3 sequences, with roughly 17% appearing a single time and roughly 2.6% taken by the ten largest. The material sequenced was peripheral blood. V is TRBV4-1 and J is TRBJ1-3, with D uncertain. This TCR was recovered from an adult woman with stable Graves' hyperthyroidism. The CDR3 DNA is TGCGCCAGCAGACAAATACCCTGGGTCACTGGAAACACCATATATTTT. This codes for CASRQIPWVTGNTIYF.